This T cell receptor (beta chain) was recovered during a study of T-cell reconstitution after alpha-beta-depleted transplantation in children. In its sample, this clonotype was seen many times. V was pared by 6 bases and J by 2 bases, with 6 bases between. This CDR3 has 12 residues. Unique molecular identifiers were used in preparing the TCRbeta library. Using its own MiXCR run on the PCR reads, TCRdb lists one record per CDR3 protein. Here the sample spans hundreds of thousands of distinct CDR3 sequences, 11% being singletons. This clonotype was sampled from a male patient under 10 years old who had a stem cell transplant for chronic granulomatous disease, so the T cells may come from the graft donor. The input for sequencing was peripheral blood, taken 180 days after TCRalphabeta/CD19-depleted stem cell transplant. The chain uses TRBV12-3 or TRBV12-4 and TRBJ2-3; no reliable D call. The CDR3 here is CASSPYTDTQYF. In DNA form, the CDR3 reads TGTGCCAGCAGCCCTTACACAGATACGCAGTATTTT.